This record covers a single T cell receptor (beta chain). Its antigen is unidentified. The record originates from a study of cytomegalovirus exposure and HLA in healthy donors. Trimming at V came to 9 bases and at J to 3 bases, leaving 15 bases not matched to a gene. Germline CDR1 reads SGHVS; CDR2 reads FNYEAQ. The CDR3 runs 16 residues. Notes on the study in general: According to reports, the classifier identified cytomegalovirus status with high specificity and sensitivity.

Assay used: immunoSEQ multiplex PCR; TCRdb lists only in-frame clones, some missing. The table has some 290,000 clones, roughly 87% seen once. This sequence originates from a man in his thirties or forties in good health and CMV-seronegative. The sequenced sample consisted of PBMCs. This sequence joins TRBV7-6 and TRBJ2-7; 9 bases fit TRBD1. Here the CDR3 reads CARGDRERGYYYEQYF. CDR3 DNA sequence: TGTGCCAGGGGGGACAGGGAAAGAGGGTACTACTACGAGCAGTACTTC.